This TCR beta chain was obtained from a study of technical replicates of blood from several donors. Sequencing used immunoSEQ multiplex PCR; TCRdb keeps in-frame clones, though not all of them. Here the sample spans 60,000 to 90,000 clones, over 90% being singletons. This clonotype originated in a human donor in good health. The sequencing sample was made of T cells isolated from PBMCs.

This CDR3 reads CASSPGVSGAFF. In DNA, the CDR3 is TGTGCCAGTAGTCCAGGGGTCAGTGGAGCTTTCTTT. The chain couples TRBV19 to TRBJ1-1; D might be TRBD1 (6 bases). The CDR3 is made up of 12 amino acids. Germline V gives CDR1 LNHDA, CDR2 SQIVND (reference sequence). The V end lost 5 bases, the J end lost 10 bases, and 14 bases lay between the germline ends.